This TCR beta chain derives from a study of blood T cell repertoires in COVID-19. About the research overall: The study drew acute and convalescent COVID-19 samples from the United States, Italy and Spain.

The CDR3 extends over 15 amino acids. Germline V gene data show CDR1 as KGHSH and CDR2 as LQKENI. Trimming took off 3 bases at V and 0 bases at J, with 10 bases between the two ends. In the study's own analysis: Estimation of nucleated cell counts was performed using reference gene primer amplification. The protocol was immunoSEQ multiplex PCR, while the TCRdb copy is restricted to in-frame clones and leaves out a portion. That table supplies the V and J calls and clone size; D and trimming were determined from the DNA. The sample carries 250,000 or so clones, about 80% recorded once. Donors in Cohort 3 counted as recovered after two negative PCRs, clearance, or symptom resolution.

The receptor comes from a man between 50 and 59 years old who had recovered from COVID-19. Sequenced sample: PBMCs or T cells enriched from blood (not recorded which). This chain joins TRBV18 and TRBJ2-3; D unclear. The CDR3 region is CASSPRSSSTDTQYF. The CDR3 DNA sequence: TGTGCCAGCTCACCGCGGTCTTCTAGCACAGATACGCAGTATTTT. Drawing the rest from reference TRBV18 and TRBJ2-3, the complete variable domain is NAGVMQNPRHLVRRRGQEARLRCSPMKGHSHVYWYRQLPEEGLKFMVYLQKENIIDESGMPKERFSAEFPKEGPSILRIQQVVRGDSAAYFCASSPRSSSTDTQYFGPGTRLTVL.